This TCR beta chain comes out of a study of T cells in tumors after PD-1 blockade. Study-level background: Patients had no prior checkpoint blockade, systemic immunosuppressants, or anti-cancer therapy within 4 weeks. Blood samples averaged around 110,000 templates (range roughly 22,000-280,000) and some 35,000 unique clonotypes. Daily vismodegib 150 mg continued in a subset of anti-PD-1-treated patients. Study-wide results and limits: Blood contained about 40% of the tumor's TCR clonotypes.

Per the germline V gene, CDR1 is SGHTA and CDR2 is FQGNSA. Trimming cost V 4 bases and J 3 bases, with 13 bases left between them. This CDR3 is built from 16 residues. Clones were sequenced by immunoSEQ multiplex PCR, and TCRdb holds only the in-frame ones, with some missing. The sample contains approximately 19,000 clones, 81% of which appear only once. Concerning this clone itself: Its cognate antigen is unknown.

V and J are TRBV7-2 and TRBJ1-6, with unresolved D. The sequencing here drew on PBMCs, taken after anti-PD-1 therapy. The receptor comes from a human donor with advanced basal cell or squamous cell carcinoma (not recorded which). The CDR3 nucleotides read TGTGCCAGCAGCTCCGGCCCGTTTGACTATAATTCACCCCTCCACTTT. Translation gives CASSSGPFDYNSPLHF.